The entry that follows covers one TCR beta chain sequence. The data are from a study of T cells in tumors after PD-1 blockade. With 5 bases removed from V and 13 bases from J, the gap between germline ends came to 23 bases. This CDR3 has 14 amino acids. CDR1 is LNHDA, CDR2 SQIVND, per germline (reference sequence). Sequencing used immunoSEQ multiplex PCR; TCRdb keeps in-frame clones, though not all of them. The sample lists 30,000 to 35,000 clones; 73% were seen once. The chain links TRBV19 to TRBJ1-2; D may be TRBD1 (6 bases). This receptor was identified in a human donor with basal cell carcinoma. The material sequenced was PBMCs, taken after anti-PD-1 treatment. This CDR3 is CASSLPRTALHLTF. The CDR3 nucleotides read TGTGCCAGTAGTCTACCGAGGACAGCCCTCCACCTCACCTTC.